This entry concerns a single T cell receptor (beta chain). This sample is part of a study of shared clonotypes between healthy human individuals. The wider study: Those who served as donors were a couple of women and a few men between the ages of 18 and 49.

The CDR3 is 13 residues long. With 6 bases removed from V and 5 bases from J, the gap between germline ends came to 10 bases. The germline V gene encodes CDR1 MNHNY and CDR2 SVGAGI (reference sequence). Replicate PCRs were loaded with 250 to 300 ng DNA from unsorted PBMC, about 32,000 T cell genomes. With ten immunoSEQ deep assay plates, unsorted PBMC DNA underwent sequencing. Some clones are missing from TCRdb's copy, which holds only in-frame ones; the method was immunoSEQ multiplex PCR. The sample comprises some 470,000 clones, over 65% of which are singletons, and under 15% rests with the top ten.

The TCR comes from a woman aged 40-49 years in good health. Some clones in this sample may be carry-over from other donors' samples. Sample: PBMCs. The V gene is TRBV6-6, the J gene TRBJ2-2; no reliable D call. DNA of the CDR3: TGTGCCAGCAGGGATGATCGGACCGGGGAGCTGTTTTTT. Its protein is CASRDDRTGELFF.